The 13 T cell receptor beta chains below were found in one sample sequenced in a study of T cells in Graves' hyperthyroidism and ophthalmopathy. Researchers took RNA transcripts and amplified the TCR beta CDR3 regions from them. The HTBI primer set drove a first-round RT-PCR of the TCR CDR3. TCRdb re-derived calls from the multiplex PCR reads in MiXCR, one entry per CDR3 protein. The repertoire holds fewer than 650,000 distinct CDR3 sequences, with approximately 15% as singletons. The specimen sequenced was blood. All receptors derive from a woman in her thirties or forties with Graves' ophthalmopathy.

There are many counts of this clonotype. J is TRBJ2-2 and V is TRBV5-1, with a possible D match to TRBD2 (6 bases). Germline CDR1 is SGHRS and CDR2 is YFSETQ. The CDR3 loop spans 16 amino acids. V dropped 1 base and J dropped 2 bases, with 12 bases sitting between them. The CDR3 reads CASSLSTGANTGELFF. CDR3 bases: TGCGCCAGCAGCTTGTCGACGGGAGCAAACACCGGGGAGCTGTTTTTT.

The chain uses TRBV6-2 or TRBV6-3 and TRBJ2-2; a possible D gene is TRBD1 (5 bases). The CDR3 totals 14 residues. Trimming removed 7 bases from V and 6 bases from J, with 15 bases in between. The germline V gene encodes CDR1 MNHEY and CDR2 SVGEGT. CDR3 in amino acids: CASKISPTAGELFF. The CDR3 nucleotides read TGTGCCAGCAAAATAAGTCCGACAGCCGGGGAGCTGTTTTTT.

This clonotype was counted many times. The rearrangement links TRBV30 to TRBJ2-2, with 9 bases fitting TRBD2. Germline values: CDR1 GTSNPN, CDR2 SVGIG (reference sequence). After removal of 0 bases from V and 1 base from J, the junction contained 9 bases not matched to a gene. This CDR3 has 18 amino acids. CDR3 loop: CAWSVPRRAGGNTGELFF. The CDR3 bases are TGTGCCTGGAGTGTACCCCGCCGAGCGGGAGGGAACACCGGGGAGCTGTTTTTT.

This clonotype has more than one count but fewer than ten. V gene TRBV19 combines with J gene TRBJ1-1, with D maybe TRBD1 (5 bases). CDR1 and CDR2 (germline): LNHDA, SQIVND (reference sequence). V gave up 5 bases and J gave up 0 bases, with 13 bases separating them. CDR3 size: 15 residues. Here the CDR3 reads CASSAQGVVNTEAFF. DNA of the CDR3: TGTGCCAGTAGTGCCCAAGGGGTGGTGAACACTGAAGCTTTCTTT.

This clonotype was detected a few times. V and J are TRBV28 and TRBJ2-7; the D is unclear. Trimming removed 3 bases from V and 4 bases from J, with 10 bases in between. Germline loops: CDR1 MDHEN, CDR2 SYDVKM. The CDR3 sequence is 13 residues long. Here the CDR3 reads CASSLGFWYEQYF. The CDR3 bases are TGTGCCAGCAGTTTGGGTTTTTGGTACGAGCAGTACTTC.

This clonotype has at least ten counts. This rearrangement joins TRBV12-3 or TRBV12-4 to TRBJ2-3, with 11 bases identical to TRBD2. This CDR3 has 14 amino acids. The V gene end was trimmed by 4 bases and the J gene end by 5 bases; junction bases not matched to a gene: 2. The CDR3 region is CASSWLAGGDTQYF. Here the CDR3 DNA reads TGTGCCAGCAGTTGGCTAGCGGGAGGAGATACGCAGTATTTT.

This clonotype was recorded at least ten times. The chain carries TRBV6-4 and TRBJ2-2, with 15 positions matching TRBD2. Germline V CDR1 and CDR2: MRHNA, SNTAGT. V shed 0 bases, J shed 5 bases, and the junction held 7 bases outside the gene matches. The CDR3 spans 19 residues. The CDR3 DNA sequence: TGTGCCAGCAGTGACTCCCGGACTAGCGGGAGGGTTGGAACCGGGGAGCTGTTTTTT. Its protein is CASSDSRTSGRVGTGELFF.

The sample holds a few counts of this clonotype. The chain combines TRBV19 with TRBJ1-2, with 12 bases that match TRBD1. Germline V gene data show CDR1 as LNHDA and CDR2 as SQIVND (reference sequence). The CDR3 runs to 14 residues. V was clipped by 3 bases and J by 7 bases; unmatched bases: 3. This chain's CDR3 is CASSMGQGARGYTF. DNA for the CDR3: TGTGCCAGTAGTATGGGACAGGGGGCGCGTGGCTACACCTTC.

This clonotype was recorded many times. V is TRBV28 and J is TRBJ2-7; TRBD2 is a possible D gene (5 bases). The CDR3 extends over 15 amino acids. Trimming stripped 3 bases from V and 2 bases from J, with 14 bases between. Per germline, CDR1 MDHEN and CDR2 SYDVKM. This CDR3 reads CASSFGGRPTYEQYF. The CDR3, as DNA: TGTGCCAGCAGTTTTGGCGGGCGTCCGACCTACGAGCAGTACTTC.

This clonotype came up many times. V and J are TRBV20-1 and TRBJ2-5; 11 bases are a match to TRBD2. The CDR3 spans 16 residues. Per the germline V gene, CDR1 is DFQATT and CDR2 is SNEGSKA (reference sequence). The CDR3 DNA reads TGCAGCCTCCATGGACTAGCGGGTCCGGGACAAGAGACCCAGTACTTC. Translating gives CSLHGLAGPGQETQYF.

This clonotype was counted only a few times. The rearrangement links TRBV11-3 to TRBJ2-4, with D possibly being TRBD1 or TRBD2 (5 bases each). CDR1 and CDR2 (germline): SGHNT, YENEEA. This CDR3 is 17 amino acids long. V was shortened by 0 bases and J by 5 bases, with 17 bases between the two germline ends. Written as DNA, the CDR3 is TGTGCCAGCAGCTTAGAATACGGGGTGGGGACCGAAAACATTCAGTACTTC. Protein sequence: CASSLEYGVGTENIQYF.

There are many counts of this clonotype. The rearrangement links TRBV5-1 to TRBJ2-2; 13 nucleotides line up with TRBD2. The length of the CDR3 is 17 residues. V gave up 4 bases and J gave up 7 bases; unmatched junction bases: 10. Germline-derived CDR1 and CDR2 are SGHRS and YFSETQ. CDR3 residues: CASSRGLAGVTGGELFF. The CDR3 DNA follows: TGCGCCAGCAGCCGAGGACTAGCGGGAGTTACAGGCGGGGAGCTGTTTTTT.

This clonotype was found many times. The chain employs TRBV24-1 and TRBJ2-2; D remains unclear. Germline CDR1 KGHDR, CDR2 SFDVKD. V lost 6 bases and J lost 1, with 5 bases in between. The CDR3 has 13 residues. The CDR3, as DNA: TGTGCCACCAGTTCAGAGAACACCGGGGAGCTGTTTTTT. As protein: CATSSENTGELFF.